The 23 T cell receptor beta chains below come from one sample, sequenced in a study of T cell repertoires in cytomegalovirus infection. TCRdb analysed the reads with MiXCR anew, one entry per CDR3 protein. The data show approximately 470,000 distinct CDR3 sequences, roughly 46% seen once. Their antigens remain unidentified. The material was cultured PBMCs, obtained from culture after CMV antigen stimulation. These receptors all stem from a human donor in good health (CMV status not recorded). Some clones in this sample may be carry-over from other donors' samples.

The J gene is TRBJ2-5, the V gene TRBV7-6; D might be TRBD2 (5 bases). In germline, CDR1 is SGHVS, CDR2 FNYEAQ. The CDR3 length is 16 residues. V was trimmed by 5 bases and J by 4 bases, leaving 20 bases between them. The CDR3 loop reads CASSPRRTRVGETQYF. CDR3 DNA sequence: TGTGCCAGCAGCCCCCGGAGAACGAGGGTGGGAGAGACCCAGTACTTC.

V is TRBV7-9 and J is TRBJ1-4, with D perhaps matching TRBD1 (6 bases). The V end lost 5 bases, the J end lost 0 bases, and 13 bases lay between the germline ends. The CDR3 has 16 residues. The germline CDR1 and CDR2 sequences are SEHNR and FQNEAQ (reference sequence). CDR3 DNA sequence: TGTGCCAGCAGCACGGGACAATTGACAACTAATGAAAAACTGTTTTTT. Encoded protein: CASSTGQLTTNEKLFF.

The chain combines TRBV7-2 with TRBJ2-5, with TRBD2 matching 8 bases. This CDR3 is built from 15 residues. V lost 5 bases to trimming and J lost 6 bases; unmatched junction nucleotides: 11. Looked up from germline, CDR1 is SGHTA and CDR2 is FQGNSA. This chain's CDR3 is CASSTRGGTPQTQYF. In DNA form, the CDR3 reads TGTGCCAGCAGCACCCGGGGGGGGACTCCCCAGACCCAGTACTTC. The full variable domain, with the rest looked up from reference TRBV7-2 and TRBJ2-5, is GAGVSQSPSNKVTEKGKDVELRCDPISGHTALYWYRQSLGQGLEFLIYFQGNSAPDKSGLPSDRFSAERTGGSVSTLTIQRTQQEDSAVYLCASSTRGGTPQTQYFGPGTRLLVL.

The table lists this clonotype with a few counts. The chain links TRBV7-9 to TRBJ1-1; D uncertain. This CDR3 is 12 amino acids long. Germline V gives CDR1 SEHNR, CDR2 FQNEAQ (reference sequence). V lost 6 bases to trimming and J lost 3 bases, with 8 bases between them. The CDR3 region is CASRGWDTEAFF. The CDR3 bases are TGTGCCAGCAGGGGGTGGGACACTGAAGCTTTCTTT. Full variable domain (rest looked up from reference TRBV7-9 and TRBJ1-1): DTGVSQNPRHKITKRGQNVTFRCDPISEHNRLYWYRQTLGQGPEFLTYFQNEAQLEKSRLLSDRFSAERPKGSFSTLEIQRTEQGDSAMYLCASRGWDTEAFFGQGTRLTVV.

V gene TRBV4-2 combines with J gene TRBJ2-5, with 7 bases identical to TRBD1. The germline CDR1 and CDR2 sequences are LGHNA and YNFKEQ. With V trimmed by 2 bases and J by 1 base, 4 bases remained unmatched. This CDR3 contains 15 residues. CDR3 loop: CASSQPDRAQETQYF. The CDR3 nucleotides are TGTGCCAGCAGCCAACCCGACAGGGCCCAAGAGACCCAGTACTTC.

CDR3 sequence reads: CASSQVRSSLNTEAFF. The CDR3 DNA is TGTGCCAGCAGCCAAGTAAGGTCATCACTGAACACTGAAGCTTTCTTT. V is TRBV14 and J is TRBJ1-1, with D uncertain. The CDR3 has 16 residues. Germline V lookup: CDR1 SGHDN, CDR2 FVKESK. V was clipped by 1 base and J by 0 bases, with 12 bases between them.

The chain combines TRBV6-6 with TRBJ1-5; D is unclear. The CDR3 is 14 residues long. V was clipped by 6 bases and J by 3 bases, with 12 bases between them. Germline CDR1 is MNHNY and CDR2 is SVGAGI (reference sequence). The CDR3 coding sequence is TGTGCCAGCAGGTCTGGGAGAAACAATCAGCCCCAGCATTTT. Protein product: CASRSGRNNQPQHF.

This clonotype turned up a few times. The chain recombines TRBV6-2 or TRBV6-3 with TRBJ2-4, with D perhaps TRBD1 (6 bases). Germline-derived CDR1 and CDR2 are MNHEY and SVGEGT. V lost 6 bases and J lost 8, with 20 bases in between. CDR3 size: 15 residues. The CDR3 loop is CASRAPQGFRDIQYF. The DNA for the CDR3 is TGTGCCAGCAGAGCGCCTCAGGGGTTTCGAGACATTCAGTACTTC.

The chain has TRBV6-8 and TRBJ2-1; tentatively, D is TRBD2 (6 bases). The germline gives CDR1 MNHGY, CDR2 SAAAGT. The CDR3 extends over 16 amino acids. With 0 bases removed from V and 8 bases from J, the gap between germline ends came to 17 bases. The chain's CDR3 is CASSYSRPGGCDEQFF. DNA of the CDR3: TGTGCCAGCAGTTACTCGCGACCCGGAGGGTGCGATGAGCAGTTCTTC.

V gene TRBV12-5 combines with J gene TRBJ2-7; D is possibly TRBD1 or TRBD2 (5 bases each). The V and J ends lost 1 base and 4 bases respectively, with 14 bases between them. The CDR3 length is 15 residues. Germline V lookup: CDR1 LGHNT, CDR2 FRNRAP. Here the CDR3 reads CASGLGGDAGYEQYF. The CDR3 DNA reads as TGTGCTAGTGGTTTGGGTGGGGACGCAGGATACGAGCAGTACTTC.

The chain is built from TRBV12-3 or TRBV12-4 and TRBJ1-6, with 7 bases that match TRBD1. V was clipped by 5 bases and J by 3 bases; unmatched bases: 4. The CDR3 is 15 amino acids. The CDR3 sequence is CASSRRDSYNSPLHF. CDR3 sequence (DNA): TGTGCCAGCAGTCGCCGGGACAGCTATAATTCACCCCTCCACTTT.

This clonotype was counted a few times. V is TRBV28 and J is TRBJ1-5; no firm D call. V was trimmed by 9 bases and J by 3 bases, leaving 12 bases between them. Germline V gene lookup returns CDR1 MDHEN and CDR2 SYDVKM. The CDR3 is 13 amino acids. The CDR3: CASRGANNQPQHF. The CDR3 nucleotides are TGTGCCAGTCGCGGAGCTAACAATCAGCCCCAGCATTTT. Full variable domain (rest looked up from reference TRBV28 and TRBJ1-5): DVKVTQSSRYLVKRTGEKVFLECVQDMDHENMFWYRQDPGLGLRLIYFSYDVKMKEKGDIPEGYSVSREKKERFSLILESASTNQTSMYLCASRGANNQPQHFGDGTRLSIL.

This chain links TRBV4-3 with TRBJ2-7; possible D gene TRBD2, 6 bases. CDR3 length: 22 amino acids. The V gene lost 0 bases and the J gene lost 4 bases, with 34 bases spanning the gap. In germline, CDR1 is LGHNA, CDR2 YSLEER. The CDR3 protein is CASSQDLGTWTKPRAILYEQYF. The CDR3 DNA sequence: TGCGCCAGCAGCCAAGATTTAGGTACATGGACTAAGCCAAGGGCCATTCTGTACGAGCAGTACTTC.

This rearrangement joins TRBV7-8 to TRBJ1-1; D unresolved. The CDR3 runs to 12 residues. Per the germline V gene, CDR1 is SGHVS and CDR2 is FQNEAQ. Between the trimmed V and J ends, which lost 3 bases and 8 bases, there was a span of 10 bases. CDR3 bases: TGTGCCAGCAGCTTTGGGTTTTCCGAAGCTTTCTTT. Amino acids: CASSFGFSEAFF.

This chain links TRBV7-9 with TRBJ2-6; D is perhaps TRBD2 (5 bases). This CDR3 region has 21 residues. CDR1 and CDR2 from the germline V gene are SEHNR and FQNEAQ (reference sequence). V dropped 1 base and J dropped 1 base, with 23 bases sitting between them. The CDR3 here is CASSLGTTRGTRLSGANVLTF. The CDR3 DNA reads TGTGCCAGCAGCTTAGGGACCACTCGGGGAACGAGGCTTTCTGGGGCCAACGTCCTGACTTTC.

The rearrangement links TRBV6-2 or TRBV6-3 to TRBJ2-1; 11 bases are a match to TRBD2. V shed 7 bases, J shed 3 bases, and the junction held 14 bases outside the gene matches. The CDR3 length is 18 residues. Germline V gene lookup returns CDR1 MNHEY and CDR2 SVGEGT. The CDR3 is CASIKRGSSGRYYNEQFF. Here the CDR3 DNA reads TGTGCCAGCATAAAACGGGGGTCTAGCGGGAGGTACTACAATGAGCAGTTCTTC.

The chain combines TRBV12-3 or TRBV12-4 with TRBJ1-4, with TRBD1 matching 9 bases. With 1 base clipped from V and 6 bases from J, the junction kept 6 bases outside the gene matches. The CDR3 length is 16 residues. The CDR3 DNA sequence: TGTGCCAGCAGTTTAGGGGGGACAGGGTTTGATGAAAAACTGTTTTTT. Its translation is CASSLGGTGFDEKLFF.

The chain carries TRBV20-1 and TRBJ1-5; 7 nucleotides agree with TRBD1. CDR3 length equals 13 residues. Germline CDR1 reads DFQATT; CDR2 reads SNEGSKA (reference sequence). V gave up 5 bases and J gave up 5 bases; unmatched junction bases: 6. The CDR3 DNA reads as TGCAGTGCTGGGATCCAGGGGGATCAGCCCCAGCATTTT. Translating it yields CSAGIQGDQPQHF.

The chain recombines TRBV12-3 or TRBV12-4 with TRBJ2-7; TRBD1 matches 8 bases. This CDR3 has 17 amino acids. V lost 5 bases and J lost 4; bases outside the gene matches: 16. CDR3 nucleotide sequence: TGTGCCAGCAGTCCCCCCCCTGGACAGGGACTTTTGTACGAGCAGTACTTC. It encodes CASSPPPGQGLLYEQYF.

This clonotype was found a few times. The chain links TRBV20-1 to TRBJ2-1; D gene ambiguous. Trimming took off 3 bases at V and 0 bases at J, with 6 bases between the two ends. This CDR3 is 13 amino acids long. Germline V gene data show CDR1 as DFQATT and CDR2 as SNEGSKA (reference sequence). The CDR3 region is CSARTLSYNEQFF. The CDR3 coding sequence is TGCAGTGCTAGGACCCTCTCCTACAATGAGCAGTTCTTC.

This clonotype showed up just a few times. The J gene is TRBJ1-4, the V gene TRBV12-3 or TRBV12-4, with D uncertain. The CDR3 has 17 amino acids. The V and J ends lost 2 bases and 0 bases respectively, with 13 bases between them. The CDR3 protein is CASSLRPPIATNEKLFF. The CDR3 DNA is TGTGCCAGCAGTTTACGTCCCCCCATTGCAACTAATGAAAAACTGTTTTTT.

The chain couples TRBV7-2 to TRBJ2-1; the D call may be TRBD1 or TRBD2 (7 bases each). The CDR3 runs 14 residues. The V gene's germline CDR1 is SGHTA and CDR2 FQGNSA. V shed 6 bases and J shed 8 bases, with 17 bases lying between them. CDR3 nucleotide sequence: TGTGCCAGCAGAGGGGGCGGGAGCCGATATGAGCAGTTCTTC. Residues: CASRGGGSRYEQFF.

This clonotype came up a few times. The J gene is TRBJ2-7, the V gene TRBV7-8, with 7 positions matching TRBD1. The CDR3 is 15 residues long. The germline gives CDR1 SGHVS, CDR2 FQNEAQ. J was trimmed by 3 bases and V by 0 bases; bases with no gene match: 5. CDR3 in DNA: TGTGCCAGCAGCTTAGCTCGCGGACAGGTCTACGAGCAGTACTTC. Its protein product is CASSLARGQVYEQYF. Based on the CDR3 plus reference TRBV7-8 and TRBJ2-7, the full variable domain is GAGVSQSPRYKVAKRGQDVALRCDPISGHVSLFWYQQALGQGPEFLTYFQNEAQLDKSGLPSDRFFAERPEGSVSTLKIQRTQQEDSAVYLCASSLARGQVYEQYFGPGTRLTVT.